The entry below gives a single T cell receptor (beta chain) sequence along with its context. These data belong to a study of shared clonotypes between healthy human individuals. Study at large: With ages of 18 to 49, the donors were a couple of women and a few men.

Several immunoSEQ plates held equal portions of the genomic DNA taken from each subset. Produced via immunoSEQ multiplex PCR; TCRdb's table is partial and in-frame only. The top ten hold under 15% of the sample, which has hundreds of thousands of clones, 70% to 80% seen once. The TCR was taken from a woman aged 40-49 years in good health. Some clones in this sample may be carry-over from other donors' samples. The sample comprised PBMCs.

The CDR3 DNA follows: TGTGCCTGGAGGGGAGGGACAGGGGGCGCCGGTGGCGAGACCCAGTACTTC. It encodes CAWRGGTGGAGGETQYF. The rearrangement links TRBV30 to TRBJ2-5, with TRBD1 matching over 12 bases. V was clipped by 3 bases and J by 5 bases; unmatched bases: 13. CDR1 is GTSNPN and CDR2 is SVGIG in the germline V gene (reference sequence). CDR3 size: 17 residues.